Listed here are 22 T cell receptor beta chains from one sample, sequenced in a study of tumor and adjacent non-tumor tissue in lung cancer. The library came from three nested PCR rounds adapted from ARM-PCR protocols. MiXCR, applied by TCRdb to the multiplex PCR reads, yields one record per CDR3 protein. The table lists 200,000 to 250,000 distinct CDR3 sequences, around 70% of them singletons. The template was RNA from unsorted bulk tissue. Sequences were obtained from lung tumor tissue. These receptors were taken from a man in his sixties with non-small cell lung cancer.

About this clonotype: The germline gene is not matched at one end of the junction; a read error may be the cause. The chain recombines TRBV11-2 with TRBJ2-7; D could derive from TRBD1 or TRBD2 (6 bases each). The CDR3 loop spans 14 amino acids. From germline, CDR1 is SGHAT and CDR2 FQNNGV. The CDR3 here is CASSLEGLGGEQYF. The CDR3 nucleotides are TGTGCCAGCAGCTTAGAGGGGCTGGGGGGCGAGCAGTACTTT.

Notes on this clonotype: A read error may explain this, as a much larger clone is one base away. The CDR3 sequence: CSARTGTHNEQFF. CDR3 DNA sequence: TGCAGTGCTAGGACAGGGACACACAATGAGCAGTTCTTC. This chain links TRBV20-1 with TRBJ2-1; 7 bases fit TRBD1. CDR1 DFQATT and CDR2 SNEGSKA come from the germline V gene (reference sequence). V lost 3 bases to trimming and J lost 5 bases; unmatched junction nucleotides: 4. The CDR3 consists of 13 residues.

This clonotype occurred once. Being one base from a much bigger clone, this may be a read error. The chain carries TRBV6-2 or TRBV6-3 and TRBJ1-2; TRBD1 might be the D (6 bases). The CDR3 is 12 amino acids. Germline CDR1 MNHEY, CDR2 SVGEGT. The ends were cut back, 8 bases at V and 4 bases at J, with 11 bases in the middle. CDR3: CASAGGSYGYTF. The CDR3 nucleotides read TGTGCCAGCGCGGGGGGCAGCTATGGCTACACCTTC.

The chain carries TRBV28 and TRBJ1-6; 8 nucleotides align to TRBD1. CDR3 length equals 15 residues. Per germline, CDR1 MDHEN and CDR2 SYDVKM. V dropped 5 bases and J dropped 5; count of bases not matched to a gene: 5. CDR3 DNA sequence: TGTGCCAGCAGTCCCTGGACAGGGAATAATTCACCCCTCCACTTT. Translating gives CASSPWTGNNSPLHF.

Worth noting for this clonotype: A much more abundant neighbour one base away suggests this may be a read error. The chain carries TRBV12-3 or TRBV12-4 and TRBJ1-1; D remains ambiguous. Trimming took 2 bases from V and 5 from J, leaving 12 bases between them. This CDR3 region has 14 residues. The CDR3 bases are TGTGCCAGCAGTTTACGGTCAGTCGGAACTGAAGCTTTCTTT. Its translation is CASSLRSVGTEAFF.

This rearrangement joins TRBV11-3 to TRBJ1-1, with 7 bases lining up with TRBD1. Germline CDR1 is SGHNT and CDR2 is YENEEA. Unmatched junction bases numbered 8, after V lost 10 bases and J lost 0 bases. CDR3 size: 14 residues. DNA for the CDR3: TGTGCCAACAGTACTGGGACAGTGAACACTGAAGCTTTCTTT. Its translation is CANSTGTVNTEAFF.

Concerning this clonotype: A single base separates this from a much larger clone, so it may be a read error. This is likely a read error, given that the CDR3 carries no conserved phenylalanine or tryptophan at its end. The chain employs TRBV6-1 and TRBJ2-7; 11 bases line up with TRBD2. Germline CDR1 reads MNHNS; CDR2 reads SASEGT. The ends lost 10 bases at V and 3 bases at J; junction bases unmatched: 8. CDR3 length: 14 amino acids. The DNA for the CDR3 is TGTGCCACAAAGGGGGGGACTAGCGGCTACGAGCAGTACATC. This codes for CATKGGTSGYEQYI.

In the case of this clonotype: One junction end disagrees with the germline gene, perhaps due to a read error. The chain's CDR3 is CASKKQGGSETQYF. CDR3 DNA: TGTGCCAGCAAGAAACAGGGAGGGTCCGAGACCCAGTACTTT. The rearrangement links TRBV7-2 to TRBJ2-3; the D gene is possibly TRBD2 (7 bases). Germline V gene sequence: CDR1 SGHTA, CDR2 FQGNSA. There are 14 residues in the CDR3.

Concerning this clonotype: A read error may account for a junction end that differs from germline. This chain links TRBV20-1 with TRBJ2-1; D gene ambiguous. The CDR3 has 13 amino acids. Germline CDR1 is DFQATT and CDR2 is SNEGSKA (reference sequence). Written as DNA, the CDR3 is TGCAGTGCTAGGGGCCCTAACTACAATGAGCAGCTCTTC. This codes for CSARGPNYNEQLF.

This clonotype was seen more than once but under ten times. Compared with germline, one end of the junction differs, possibly owing to a read error. The CDR3 sequence: CAASDFGLAGKTSTDTQYF. The CDR3 nucleotides are TGTGCCGCCAGTGATTTCGGGCTAGCGGGGAAGACTAGCACAGATACGCAGTATTTT. The gene calls are TRBV24-1 and TRBJ2-3, with TRBD2 identical over 9 bases. The CDR3 sequence is 19 residues long. The germline CDR1 and CDR2 sequences are KGHDR and SFDVKD.

This clonotype was recorded once. A much larger clone sits a single nucleotide away, making a read error possible. This chain joins TRBV29-1 and TRBJ2-5; possibly TRBD2 for D (5 bases). The end of the DNA is better explained by TRBJ2-1, so the J call may be wrong. The CDR3 sequence is 12 residues long. Germline V CDR1 and CDR2: SQVTM, ANQGSEA. The CDR3 protein is CSVVDWGETQFF. The CDR3 region has the DNA TGCAGCGTGGTAGACTGGGGAGAGACCCAGTTCTTC.

V and J are TRBV20-1 and TRBJ2-7; TRBD2 aligns across 10 bases. Trimming at V came to 2 bases and at J to 5 bases, leaving 18 bases not matched to a gene. In germline, CDR1 is DFQATT, CDR2 SNEGSKA (reference sequence). This CDR3 region has 18 residues. CDR3 DNA: TGCAGTGCTAGAAATCTTCCTAGCGGGAGTCTCCTTTGGGACGAGCAGTACTTC. Translating gives CSARNLPSGSLLWDEQYF.

This clonotype showed up just a few times. CDR3 region: CVSRSGHLNTEAFF. For the CDR3, the DNA is TGTGTCAGTAGGTCGGGACATCTAAACACTGAAGCTTTCTTT. The V gene is TRBV6-1, the J gene TRBJ1-1; possible D gene TRBD1, 6 bases. This CDR3 spans 14 amino acids. Germline CDR1 MNHNS, CDR2 SASEGT.

As regards this clonotype: The junction departs from germline at one end; a sequencing error may be responsible. The CDR3 coding sequence is TGCGCCAGCAGTTACCCCAGGGTGGGAGAGGATACGCAGTATTTT. Translating gives CASSYPRVGEDTQYF. The rearrangement uses TRBV6-2 or TRBV6-3 and TRBJ2-3; D may correspond to TRBD1 or TRBD2 (5 bases each). Germline-derived CDR1 and CDR2 are MNHEY and SVGEGT. CDR3 length equals 15 residues.

The chain uses TRBV11-1 and TRBJ2-4, with D perhaps TRBD1 or TRBD2 (6 bases each). Germline V gene lookup returns CDR1 SGHAT and CDR2 FQDESV (reference sequence). V dropped 9 bases and J dropped 8 bases, with 17 bases sitting between them. The CDR3 sequence is 13 residues long. The CDR3 DNA sequence: TGTGCCAGTAACCAGAGGAGGGGGGACATTCAGTACTTC. Its protein product is CASNQRRGDIQYF.

Comments on this clonotype: This sequence may be a read error, since a much larger clone differs from it by one base. The chain couples TRBV20-1 to TRBJ2-3; D is ambiguous. The CDR3 sequence is 12 residues long. Germline V CDR1 and CDR2: DFQATT, SNEGSKA (reference sequence). The CDR3 DNA reads TGCAGTGCTACCCCCTTTAGGGATACGCTGTATTTT. As protein: CSATPFRDTLYF.

Remarks on this clonotype: In this CDR3 the conserved last residue, phenylalanine or tryptophan, is missing, so a read error is likely. Because the CDR3's place on the DNA is in doubt, the DNA is left out and the CDR3 is given as listed by TCRdb. V usage is TRBV5-4 and J usage is TRBJ1-4; the D call TRBD1 from the table was never checked on the DNA. The germline V gene has CDR1 SGHNT and CDR2 YYREEE (reference sequence). The CDR3 region is 14 residues in length, termini included. CDR3 region: CASSLEGEEEKLLL.

This chain connects TRBV20-1 to TRBJ1-5; D is undetermined. CDR3 size: 14 residues. Germline V gives CDR1 DFQATT, CDR2 SNEGSKA (reference sequence). Between the trimmed V and J ends, which lost 6 bases and 2 bases, there was a span of 14 bases. The CDR3 reads CSAVEDYGNQPQHF. CDR3 nucleotide sequence: TGCAGTGCAGTGGAAGATTATGGCAATCAGCCCCAGCATTTT.

Remarks on this clonotype: Being one base from a much bigger clone, this may be a read error. This chain links TRBV20-1 with TRBJ1-5; TRBD1 might be the D (5 bases). Germline V gene lookup returns CDR1 DFQATT and CDR2 SNEGSKA (reference sequence). The CDR3 has 12 residues. The CDR3 coding sequence is TGCAGCGCGGGGGTCAGGAATCAGCCCCAGCATTTT. It yields the protein CSAGVRNQPQHF.

As concerns this clonotype: Given the absence of the conserved phenylalanine or tryptophan at the CDR3 end, a read error is likely. The chain recombines TRBV6-5 with TRBJ2-1, with 12 bases lining up with TRBD2. The germline V gene encodes CDR1 MNHEY and CDR2 SVGAGI. The CDR3 spans 16 residues. CDR3 sequence reads: CDSSPTSGSSYNEQFL. The CDR3 DNA sequence: TGTGACAGCAGCCCGACTAGCGGGAGCTCCTACAATGAGCAGTTCTTA.

With regard to this clonotype: This may be a read error: a much more frequent sequence differs by one nucleotide. The V and J genes are TRBV20-1 and TRBJ2-1; tentatively, D is TRBD2 (7 bases). The germline V and J ends were trimmed by 4 bases and 8 bases, with 21 bases remaining between them. Germline V gene sequence: CDR1 DFQATT, CDR2 SNEGSKA (reference sequence). This CDR3 contains 15 residues. This chain's CDR3 is CSAKLLVGGLDEQFF. The CDR3 bases are TGCAGTGCTAAACTTCTAGTGGGGGGGCTCGATGAGCAGTTCTTC.

This clonotype was recorded a few times. This could be a read error, since a much larger clone is one nucleotide away. The chain employs TRBV11-2 and TRBJ1-2, with D tentatively TRBD1 (5 bases). Looked up from germline, CDR1 is SGHAT and CDR2 is FQNNGV. The CDR3 sequence is 13 residues long. CDR3 in amino acids: CASSLDRDYDYTF. The CDR3 nucleotides read TGTGCCAGCAGCTTAGACAGGGATTATGACTACACCTTC.